This T cell receptor (beta chain) was sequenced for a study of cytomegalovirus exposure and HLA in healthy donors. Germline V gives CDR1 SNHLY, CDR2 FYNNEI. This CDR3 comprises 17 residues. V was clipped by 2 bases and J by 1 base, with 18 bases between them. 13 Jbeta primers and 60 Vbeta primers were used for the PCR. The data were produced by immunoSEQ multiplex PCR, yet TCRdb's version contains in-frame clones alone and is incomplete. The sample includes around 150,000 clones, 65% to 80% of them seen just once. The chain couples TRBV2 to TRBJ2-7; a possible D gene is TRBD2 (6 bases). Sample: PBMCs. The receptor's source is a man in his forties in good health and CMV-seronegative. The CDR3: CASSESGPRDLSYEQYF. CDR3 in DNA: TGTGCCAGCAGTGAATCAGGACCGCGGGACTTATCCTACGAGCAGTACTTC. The variable domain in full, with the rest retrieved from reference TRBV2 and TRBJ2-7, is EPEVTQTPSHQVTQMGQEVILRCVPISNHLYFYWYRQILGQKVEFLVSFYNNEISEKSEIFDDQFSVERPDGSNFTLKIRSTKLEDSAMYFCASSESGPRDLSYEQYFGPGTRLTVT.